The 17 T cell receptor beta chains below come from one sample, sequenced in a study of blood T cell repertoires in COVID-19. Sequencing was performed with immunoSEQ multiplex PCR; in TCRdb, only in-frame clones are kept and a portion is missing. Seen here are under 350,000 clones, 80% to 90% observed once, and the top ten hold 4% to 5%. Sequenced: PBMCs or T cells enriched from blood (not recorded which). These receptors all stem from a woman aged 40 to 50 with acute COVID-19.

The CDR3 bases are TGCGCCAGCAGCTTGGATGCGGGAGTGGGGTCACCCCTCCACTTT. Translated: CASSLDAGVGSPLHF. The J gene is TRBJ1-6, the V gene TRBV5-1; no clear D. V lost 0 bases and J lost 10, with 14 bases in between. The V gene's germline CDR1 is SGHRS and CDR2 YFSETQ. The CDR3 has 15 residues.

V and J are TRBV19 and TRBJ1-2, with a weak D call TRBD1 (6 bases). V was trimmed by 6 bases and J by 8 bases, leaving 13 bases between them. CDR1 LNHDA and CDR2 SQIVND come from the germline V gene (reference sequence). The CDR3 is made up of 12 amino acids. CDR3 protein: CASSVTRGGYTF. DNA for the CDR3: TGTGCCAGTAGCGTCACCAGGGGCGGCTACACCTTC.

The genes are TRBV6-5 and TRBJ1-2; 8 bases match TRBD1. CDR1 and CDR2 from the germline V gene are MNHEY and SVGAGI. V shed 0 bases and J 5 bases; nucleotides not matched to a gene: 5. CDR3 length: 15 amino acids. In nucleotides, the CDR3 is TGTGCCAGCAGTTACTCGTTCACAGGGGGATATGGCTACACCTTC. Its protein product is CASSYSFTGGYGYTF.

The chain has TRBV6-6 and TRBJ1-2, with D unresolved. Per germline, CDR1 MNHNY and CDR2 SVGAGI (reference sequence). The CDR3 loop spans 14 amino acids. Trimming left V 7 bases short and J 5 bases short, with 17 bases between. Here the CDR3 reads CASTLIGVAYGYTF. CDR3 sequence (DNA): TGTGCCAGCACCCTTATCGGGGTTGCGTATGGCTACACCTTC.

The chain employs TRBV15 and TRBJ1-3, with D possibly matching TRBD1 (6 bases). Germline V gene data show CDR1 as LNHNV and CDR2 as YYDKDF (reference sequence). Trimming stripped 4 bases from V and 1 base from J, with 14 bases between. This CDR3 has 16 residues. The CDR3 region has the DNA TGTGCCACCAGCACCCCTGGGAGGGGGTCTGGAAACACCATATATTTT. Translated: CATSTPGRGSGNTIYF. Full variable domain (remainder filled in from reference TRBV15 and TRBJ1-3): DAMVIQNPRYQVTQFGKPVTLSCSQTLNHNVMYWYQQKSSQAPKLLFHYYDKDFNNEADTPDNFQSRRPNTSFCFLDIRSPGLGDTAMYLCATSTPGRGSGNTIYFGEGSWLTVV.

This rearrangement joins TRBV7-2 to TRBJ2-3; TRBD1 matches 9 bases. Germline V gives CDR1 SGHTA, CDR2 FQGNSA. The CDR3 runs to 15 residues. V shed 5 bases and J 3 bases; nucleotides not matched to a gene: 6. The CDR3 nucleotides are TGTGCCAGCAGCCGTGGACAGGGGATAACAGATACGCAGTATTTT. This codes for CASSRGQGITDTQYF.

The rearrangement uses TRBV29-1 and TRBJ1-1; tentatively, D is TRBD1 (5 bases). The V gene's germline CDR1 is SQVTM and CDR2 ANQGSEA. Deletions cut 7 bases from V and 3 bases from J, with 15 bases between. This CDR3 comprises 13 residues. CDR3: CSGSPGVHTEAFF. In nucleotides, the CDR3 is TGCAGCGGGTCTCCGGGGGTGCACACTGAAGCTTTCTTT.

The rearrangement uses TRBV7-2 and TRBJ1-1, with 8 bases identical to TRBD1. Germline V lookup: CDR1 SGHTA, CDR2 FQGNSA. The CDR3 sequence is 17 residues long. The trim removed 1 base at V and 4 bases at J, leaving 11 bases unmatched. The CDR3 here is CASSLVGTGYRGTEAFF. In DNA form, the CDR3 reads TGTGCCAGCAGCTTAGTCGGGACAGGTTACAGGGGCACTGAAGCTTTCTTT.

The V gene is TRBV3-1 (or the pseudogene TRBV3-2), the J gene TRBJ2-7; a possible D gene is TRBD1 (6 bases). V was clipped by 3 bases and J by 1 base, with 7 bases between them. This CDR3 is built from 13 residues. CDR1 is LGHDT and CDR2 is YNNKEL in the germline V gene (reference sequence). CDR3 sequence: CASSQDRSYEQYF. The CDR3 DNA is TGTGCCAGCAGCCAGGACAGATCCTACGAGCAGTACTTC.

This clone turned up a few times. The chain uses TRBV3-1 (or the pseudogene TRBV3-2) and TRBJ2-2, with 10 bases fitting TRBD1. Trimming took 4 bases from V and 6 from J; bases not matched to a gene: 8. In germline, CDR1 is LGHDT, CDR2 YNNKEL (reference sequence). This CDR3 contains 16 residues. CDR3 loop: CASSRGQGNSAGELFF. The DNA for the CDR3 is TGTGCCAGCAGCCGGGGACAGGGGAATTCGGCCGGGGAGCTGTTTTTT.

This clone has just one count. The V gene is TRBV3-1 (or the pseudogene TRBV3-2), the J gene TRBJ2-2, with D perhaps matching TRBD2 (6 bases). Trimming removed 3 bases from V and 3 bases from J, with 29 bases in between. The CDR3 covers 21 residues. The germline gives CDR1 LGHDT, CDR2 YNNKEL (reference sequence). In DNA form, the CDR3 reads TGTGCCAGCAGCCAGGGCCGGACTGGGGCTAGGGACTTTTACTACACCGGGGAGCTGTTTTTT. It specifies CASSQGRTGARDFYYTGELFF.

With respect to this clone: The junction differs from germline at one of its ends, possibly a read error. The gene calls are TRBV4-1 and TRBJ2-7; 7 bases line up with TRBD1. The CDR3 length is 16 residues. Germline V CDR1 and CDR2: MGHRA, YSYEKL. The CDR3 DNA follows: TGCGCCAGCAGCCTAGGGAAAGAGACAGGGCCCTACGGGCAGTACTTC. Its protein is CASSLGKETGPYGQYF.

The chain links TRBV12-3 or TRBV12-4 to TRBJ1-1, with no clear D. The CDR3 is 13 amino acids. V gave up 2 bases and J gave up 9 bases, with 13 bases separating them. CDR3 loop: CASSLIAASQAFF. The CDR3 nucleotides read TGTGCCAGCAGTTTAATTGCGGCCTCCCAAGCTTTCTTT.

CDR3: CASSLGQGAMDTEAFF. DNA of the CDR3: TGTGCCAGCAGCTTAGGGCAGGGGGCAATGGACACTGAAGCTTTCTTT. This chain connects TRBV7-9 to TRBJ1-1; 8 nucleotides agree with TRBD1. After removal of 1 base from V and 3 bases from J, the junction contained 7 bases not matched to a gene. This CDR3 is 16 amino acids long. The germline V gene encodes CDR1 SEHNR and CDR2 FQNEAQ (reference sequence).

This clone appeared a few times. This CDR3 reads CASSPIAWRSSEELFF. The CDR3 nucleotides read TGTGCCAGCAGCCCAATAGCCTGGCGGTCCTCCGAGGAGCTGTTTTTT. V and J are TRBV7-3 and TRBJ2-2, with D unresolved. V lost 5 bases and J lost 10, with 23 bases in between. Looked up from germline, CDR1 is SGHTA and CDR2 is FQGTGA. CDR3 length: 16 residues.

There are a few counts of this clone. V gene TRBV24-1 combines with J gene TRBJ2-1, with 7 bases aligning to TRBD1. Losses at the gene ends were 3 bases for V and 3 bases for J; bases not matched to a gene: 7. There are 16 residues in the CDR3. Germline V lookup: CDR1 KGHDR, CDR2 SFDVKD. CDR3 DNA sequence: TGTGCCACCAGTGATACCGGGACAGACAACTACAATGAGCAGTTCTTC. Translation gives CATSDTGTDNYNEQFF.

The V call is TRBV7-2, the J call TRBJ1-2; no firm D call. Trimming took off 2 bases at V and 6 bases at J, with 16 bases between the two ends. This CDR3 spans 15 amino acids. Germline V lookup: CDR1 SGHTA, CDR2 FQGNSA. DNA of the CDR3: TGTGCCAGCAGCTTATTCCCTGGAGGAAGTGATGGCTACACCTTC. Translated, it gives CASSLFPGGSDGYTF.